Below are 22 T cell receptor beta chains sequenced from a single sample in a study of cytomegalovirus exposure and HLA in healthy donors. PCR primers comprised 60 Vbeta and 13 Jbeta primers. Assay used: immunoSEQ multiplex PCR; TCRdb lists only in-frame clones, some missing. The data show around 150,000 clones, approximately 84% seen once. The sequenced sample consisted of PBMCs. The receptor source for this set is a male donor in good health and CMV-seropositive.

This chain uses TRBV18 with TRBJ1-3; TRBD1 matches at 7 bases. The CDR3 runs 17 residues. Trimming at V came to 0 bases and at J to 0 bases, leaving 5 bases not matched to a gene. CDR1 KGHSH and CDR2 LQKENI come from the germline V gene. The CDR3 DNA sequence: TGTGCCAGCTCACCACCCACAGGGGCTTTCTCTGGAAACACCATATATTTT. This translates into CASSPPTGAFSGNTIYF.

This clone was recorded a few times. The J gene is TRBJ2-6, the V gene TRBV6-4; 11 bases line up with TRBD1. The CDR3 has 17 residues. V gave up 8 bases and J gave up 2 bases; unmatched junction bases: 8. Germline CDR1 and CDR2: MRHNA and SNTAGT. The CDR3 region is CASGGQGATTGANVLTF. CDR3 DNA sequence: TGTGCCAGCGGAGGACAGGGGGCGACTACTGGGGCCAACGTCCTGACTTTC.

This clone showed up just a few times. This chain uses TRBV6-4 with TRBJ2-3, with TRBD1 matching 9 bases. The germline V gene has CDR1 MRHNA and CDR2 SNTAGT. After removal of 4 bases from V and 1 base from J, the junction contained 3 bases not matched to a gene. This CDR3 region has 15 residues. The CDR3: CASSVQGARTDTQYF. The CDR3 DNA is TGTGCCAGCAGTGTACAGGGGGCACGCACAGATACGCAGTATTTT.

The chain is built from TRBV9 and TRBJ1-1, with D perhaps matching TRBD1 (5 bases). V was clipped by 2 bases and J by 5 bases, with 10 bases between them. This CDR3 has 13 residues. Germline V gene data show CDR1 as SGDLS and CDR2 as YYNGEE. Here the CDR3 reads CASSVDTRTEAFF. Here the CDR3 DNA reads TGTGCCAGCAGCGTGGACACCAGAACTGAAGCTTTCTTT.

DNA for the CDR3: TGTGCCAGTAGTATAGTTGGCGGACTTAATGAAAAACTGTTTTTT. Translated: CASSIVGGLNEKLFF. The chain combines TRBV19 with TRBJ1-4; D uncertain. CDR1 and CDR2 (germline): LNHDA, SQIVND (reference sequence). With 1 base removed from V and 4 bases from J, the gap between germline ends came to 10 bases. This CDR3 has 15 residues. Supplemented by reference TRBV19 and TRBJ1-4, the full variable domain reads DGGITQSPKYLFRKEGQNVTLSCEQNLNHDAMYWYRQDPGQGLRLIYYSQIVNDFQKGDIAEGYSVSREKKESFPLTVTSAQKNPTAFYLCASSIVGGLNEKLFFGSGTQLSVL.

The rearrangement joins TRBV19 to TRBJ2-2; TRBD2 matches 10 bases. CDR1 and CDR2 (germline): LNHDA, SQIVND (reference sequence). The CDR3 has 15 amino acids. Unmatched junction bases numbered 3, after V lost 8 bases and J lost 0 bases. This chain's CDR3 is CASEREGSNTGELFF. CDR3 coding DNA: TGTGCCAGTGAGCGGGAGGGCTCGAACACCGGGGAGCTGTTTTTT.

This clone was observed a single time. The chain has TRBV18 and TRBJ2-2; 8 bases line up with TRBD1. The V and J ends lost 3 bases and 7 bases, in that order; junction bases with no gene match: 7. The CDR3 spans 15 residues. Per germline, CDR1 KGHSH and CDR2 LQKENI. The CDR3 reads CASSPGTGPSGELFF. The CDR3 DNA sequence: TGTGCCAGCTCACCCGGGACAGGCCCTAGCGGGGAGCTGTTTTTT. The variable domain in full, completed from reference TRBV18 and TRBJ2-2, reads NAGVMQNPRHLVRRRGQEARLRCSPMKGHSHVYWYRQLPEEGLKFMVYLQKENIIDESGMPKERFSAEFPKEGPSILRIQQVVRGDSAAYFCASSPGTGPSGELFFGEGSRLTVL.

The chain links TRBV7-9 to TRBJ2-3; 9 nucleotides line up with TRBD2. V lost 1 base to trimming and J lost 5 bases; unmatched junction nucleotides: 4. Germline-derived CDR1 and CDR2 are SEHNR and FQNEAQ (reference sequence). This CDR3 contains 15 residues. CDR3 nucleotide sequence: TGTGCCAGCAGCTTAGTCGTAGCGGGAGAAGATACGCAGTATTTT. Amino acid sequence: CASSLVVAGEDTQYF.

This chain links TRBV28 with TRBJ2-1; 9 bases are shared with TRBD2. Per germline, CDR1 MDHEN and CDR2 SYDVKM. The CDR3 is 14 amino acids. Losses at the gene ends were 3 bases for V and 10 bases for J; bases not matched to a gene: 7. CDR3 region: CASSFGGRAEEQFF. CDR3 DNA sequence: TGTGCCAGCAGTTTCGGCGGGAGGGCAGAAGAGCAGTTCTTC.

Here the CDR3 reads CASSSRDRGAEQYF. The CDR3 region has the DNA TGTGCCAGTAGTAGCCGGGACAGGGGCGCCGAGCAGTACTTC. The genes are TRBV19 and TRBJ2-7, with TRBD1 identical over 10 bases. Germline V CDR1 and CDR2: LNHDA, SQIVND (reference sequence). Trimming removed 4 bases from V and 6 bases from J; junction bases left unmatched: 6. The CDR3 is 14 amino acids. Full variable domain (outside the CDR3, taken from reference TRBV19 and TRBJ2-7): DGGITQSPKYLFRKEGQNVTLSCEQNLNHDAMYWYRQDPGQGLRLIYYSQIVNDFQKGDIAEGYSVSREKKESFPLTVTSAQKNPTAFYLCASSSRDRGAEQYFGPGTRLTVT.

V gene TRBV7-6 combines with J gene TRBJ2-7, with 9 bases fitting TRBD1. The CDR3 contains 17 residues. CDR1 and CDR2 (germline): SGHVS, FNYEAQ. Trimming took 4 bases from V and 7 from J; bases not matched to a gene: 17. The CDR3 DNA reads TGTGCCAGCAGCTCCCAGGGGCGACAGGGGGTCTCTAGGGAGCAGTACTTC. This codes for CASSSQGRQGVSREQYF.

The J gene is TRBJ2-1, the V gene TRBV6-5, with D uncertain. The germline gives CDR1 MNHEY, CDR2 SVGAGI. Trimming pared 2 bases from V and 0 bases from J, leaving 11 bases between. CDR3 length: 16 residues. The CDR3 nucleotides are TGTGCCAGCAGTTACCAAACGGTTGGCTCCTACAATGAGCAGTTCTTC. This encodes CASSYQTVGSYNEQFF.

The CDR3 here is CAWSSGQGVHEQYF. The CDR3 region has the DNA TGTGCCTGGAGTAGCGGACAGGGGGTTCACGAGCAGTACTTC. V gene TRBV30 combines with J gene TRBJ2-7; 10 nucleotides align to TRBD1. Germline CDR1 is GTSNPN and CDR2 is SVGIG (reference sequence). Unmatched junction bases numbered 6, after V lost 2 bases and J lost 5 bases. There are 14 residues in the CDR3.

The rearrangement links TRBV7-9 to TRBJ1-1; D is possibly TRBD1 (5 bases). Deletions cut 4 bases from V and 1 base from J, with 10 bases between. CDR1 is SEHNR, CDR2 FQNEAQ, per germline (reference sequence). The CDR3 runs to 14 residues. CDR3 coding DNA: TGTGCCAGCAGCTGGGGGGGATCGAACACTGAAGCTTTCTTT. It specifies CASSWGGSNTEAFF.

This clone was seen a few times. This chain connects TRBV28 to TRBJ1-1; D gene unclear. V dropped 1 base and J dropped 8 bases, with 11 bases sitting between them. Looked up from germline, CDR1 is MDHEN and CDR2 is SYDVKM. The CDR3 runs to 13 residues. Here the CDR3 DNA reads TGTGCCAGCAGTTTATCGGGAAGGGAAGAAGCTTTCTTT. It codes for CASSLSGREEAFF.

The rearrangement joins TRBV7-9 to TRBJ2-7, with D possibly matching TRBD1 (5 bases). V gave up 2 bases and J gave up 6 bases, with 14 bases separating them. CDR1 is SEHNR, CDR2 FQNEAQ, per germline (reference sequence). This CDR3 is built from 14 residues. CDR3 nucleotides: TGTGCCAGCAGCTTACAGGGTATCCAGGGCGAGCAGTACTTC. It yields the protein CASSLQGIQGEQYF.

This sequence joins TRBV19 and TRBJ2-2; TRBD1 matches 9 bases. In germline, CDR1 is LNHDA, CDR2 SQIVND (reference sequence). The CDR3 covers 15 residues. Trimming at V came to 6 bases and at J to 9 bases, leaving 11 bases not matched to a gene. The CDR3 DNA sequence: TGTGCCAGTAGGGGGGGACAGGGAGATGTCAGGGAGCTGTTTTTT. Encoded protein: CASRGGQGDVRELFF.

V usage is TRBV28 and J usage is TRBJ2-7, with 8 nucleotides matching TRBD2. The CDR3 length is 14 residues. The junction had 10 bases not matched to a gene; V was cut back by 6 bases and J by 6 bases. Germline V gives CDR1 MDHEN, CDR2 SYDVKM. CDR3 in amino acids: CASSSGRGGGEQYF. The CDR3 region has the DNA TGTGCCAGCAGCTCCGGGAGGGGCGGGGGCGAGCAGTACTTC.

The rearrangement links TRBV9 to TRBJ2-1, with 10 bases aligning to TRBD2. The CDR3 is 15 residues long. The germline V gene has CDR1 SGDLS and CDR2 YYNGEE. V shed 0 bases and J 9 bases; nucleotides not matched to a gene: 6. The CDR3 sequence is CASSVGGTSVIEQFF. CDR3 DNA sequence: TGTGCCAGCAGCGTAGGGGGGACTAGCGTTATTGAGCAGTTCTTC.

The chain couples TRBV7-8 to TRBJ2-5; 15 nucleotides agree with TRBD2. Per germline, CDR1 SGHVS and CDR2 FQNEAQ. Losses at the gene ends were 7 bases for V and 5 bases for J; bases not matched to a gene: 11. This CDR3 is 17 amino acids long. The chain's CDR3 is CASTPAGLAGGRETQYF. Here the CDR3 DNA reads TGTGCCAGCACCCCAGCCGGACTAGCGGGAGGGCGGGAGACCCAGTACTTC. Combining the CDR3 with reference TRBV7-8 and TRBJ2-5 gives the whole variable domain GAGVSQSPRYKVAKRGQDVALRCDPISGHVSLFWYQQALGQGPEFLTYFQNEAQLDKSGLPSDRFFAERPEGSVSTLKIQRTQQEDSAVYLCASTPAGLAGGRETQYFGPGTRLLVL.

This clone was recorded only once. The chain links TRBV27 to TRBJ2-5, with 10 bases fitting TRBD2. V dropped 0 bases and J dropped 4; count of bases not matched to a gene: 2. This CDR3 is built from 15 residues. Looked up from germline, CDR1 is MNHEY and CDR2 is SMNVEV (reference sequence). The CDR3 region is CASSLSASGRETQYF. Written as DNA, the CDR3 is TGTGCCAGCAGTTTATCGGCTAGCGGGAGAGAGACCCAGTACTTC.

The rearrangement uses TRBV18 and TRBJ2-1, with D possibly matching TRBD1 (6 bases). CDR1 is KGHSH, CDR2 LQKENI, per germline. Trimming removed 0 bases at V and 10 bases at J, with 10 bases between. CDR3 length equals 13 residues. The CDR3 protein is CASSPPTGHEQFF. CDR3 nucleotides: TGTGCCAGCTCACCACCGACAGGCCACGAGCAGTTCTTC.